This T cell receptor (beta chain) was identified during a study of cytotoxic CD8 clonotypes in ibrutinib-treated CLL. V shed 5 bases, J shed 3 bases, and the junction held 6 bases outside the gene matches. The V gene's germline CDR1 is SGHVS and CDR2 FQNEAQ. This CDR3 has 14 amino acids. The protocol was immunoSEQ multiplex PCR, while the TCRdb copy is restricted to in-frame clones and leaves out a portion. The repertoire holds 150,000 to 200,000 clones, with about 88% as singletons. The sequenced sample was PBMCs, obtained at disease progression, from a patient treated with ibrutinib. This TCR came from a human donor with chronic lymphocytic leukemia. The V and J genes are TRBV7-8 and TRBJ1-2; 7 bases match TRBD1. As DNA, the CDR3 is TGTGCCAGCAGCCGTACAGGGGAGGACTATGGCTACACCTTC. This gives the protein CASSRTGEDYGYTF.